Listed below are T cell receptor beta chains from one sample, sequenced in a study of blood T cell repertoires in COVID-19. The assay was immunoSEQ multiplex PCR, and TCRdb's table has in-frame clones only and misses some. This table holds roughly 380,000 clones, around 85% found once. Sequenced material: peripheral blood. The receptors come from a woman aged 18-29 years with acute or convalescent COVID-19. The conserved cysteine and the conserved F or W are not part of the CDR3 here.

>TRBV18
ASSPLTGEDQPQH
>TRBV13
ASSFRGLAASTDTQY
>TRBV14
ASSQDREDTEAF
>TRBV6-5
ASRDPGSSRGYT
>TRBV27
ASVDGGTQY
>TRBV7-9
ASSLVWEGHGYT
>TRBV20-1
SASSPMTGSGNIQY
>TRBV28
ASSPRRGRVNEQF
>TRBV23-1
ASSQSNPQGALGYGYT
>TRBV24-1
ATWAGQSSYEQY
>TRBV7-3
ASSLSGLSTGELF
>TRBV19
ASSQSAIGVNTIY
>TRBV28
ASSLGGLAGVFRYQETQY
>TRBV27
ASRRGPEKLF
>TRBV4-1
ASSQERGLIGTPYNEQF
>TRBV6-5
ASSYSPDRPYEQY
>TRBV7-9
ASSLGAGNSYNEQF
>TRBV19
ASSMNRGGDSPLH
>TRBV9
ASSVQGLRVRTGTGELF
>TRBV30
AGERGGEAF
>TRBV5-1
ASSLSRLAGVETQY
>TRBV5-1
ASSDQGFTGANVLT
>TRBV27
ASSLSSAVGYNEQF
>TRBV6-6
ASSYHSGGLTDTQY
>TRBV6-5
ASNYNDEQY
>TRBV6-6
ASSALSTGELF
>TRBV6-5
ASSLSGVSEAF
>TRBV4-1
ASSPRLVVTDTQY
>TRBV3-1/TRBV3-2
ASSPWDRAHEQY
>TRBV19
ASRISGGAGDTQY
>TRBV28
ASSLPWPTDTQY
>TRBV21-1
ASSSRVRQENYGYT
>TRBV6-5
ASSRNTEAF
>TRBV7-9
ASSLQTGHYT
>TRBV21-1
ASSKLPRGDSNQPQH
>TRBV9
ASSVVGTGSGNTIY